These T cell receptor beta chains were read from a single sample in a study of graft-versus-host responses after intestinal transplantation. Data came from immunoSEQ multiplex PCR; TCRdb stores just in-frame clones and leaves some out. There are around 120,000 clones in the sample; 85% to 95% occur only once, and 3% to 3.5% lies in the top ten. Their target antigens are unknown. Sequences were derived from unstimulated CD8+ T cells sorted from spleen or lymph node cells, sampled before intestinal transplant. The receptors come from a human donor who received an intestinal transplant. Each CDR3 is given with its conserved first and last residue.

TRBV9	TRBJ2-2	CASSPSGGETGELFF
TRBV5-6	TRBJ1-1	CASSPGQGVIEAFF
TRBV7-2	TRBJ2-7	CASSLQSGTGGSYEQYF
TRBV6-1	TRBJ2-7	CASAYLGDSNEQYF
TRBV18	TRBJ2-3	CASSPRDGSTDTQYF
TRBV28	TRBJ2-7	CASSLSSGGNYEQYF
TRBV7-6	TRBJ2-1	CASSLADYSYNEQFF
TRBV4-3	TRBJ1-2	CASSQDPQGQSYGYTF
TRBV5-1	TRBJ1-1	CASSDAGRLPDEAFF
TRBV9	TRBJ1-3	CASSPGQGGLYSGNTIYF
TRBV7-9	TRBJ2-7	CASSLGTSGPYSEQYF
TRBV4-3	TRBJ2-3	CASSQVTGGTDTQYF
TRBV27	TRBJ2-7	CASSLYGGLPYEQYF
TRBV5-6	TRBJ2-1	CASSLGLVVQQFF
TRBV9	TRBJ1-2	CASSTAVHKANYGYTF
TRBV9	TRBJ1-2	CASSALAANYGYTF
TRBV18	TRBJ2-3	CASSPPRLAGVYTQYF
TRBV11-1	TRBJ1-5	CASSLGPYQPQHF
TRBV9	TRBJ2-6	CASSAPLANVLTF
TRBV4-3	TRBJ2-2	CASSVDRGYTGELFF
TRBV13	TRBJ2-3	CASSLRQGRTDTQYF
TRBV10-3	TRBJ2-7	CATAVQGVDEQYF
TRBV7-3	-	CASSWAGGYEQYF
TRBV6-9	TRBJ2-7	CASRRQGSYEQYF
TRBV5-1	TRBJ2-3	CASSLILHTDTQYF
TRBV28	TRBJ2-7	CASSLTGRVDEQYF
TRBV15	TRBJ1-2	CATSRVPRVGYTF
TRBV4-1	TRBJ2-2	CASSLKMTVAGELFF
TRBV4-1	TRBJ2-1	CASGGPEEDEQFF
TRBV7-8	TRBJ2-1	CASSLGLALDLYEQFF
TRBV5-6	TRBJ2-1	CASSLSAPSYNEQFF
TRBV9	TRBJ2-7	CASSVGRDPGTSAYEQYF
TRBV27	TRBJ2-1	CASSLSGAGGSYNEQFF
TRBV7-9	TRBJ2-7	CASSLGVPLNYEQYF
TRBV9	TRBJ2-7	CASSVGWTSGYYEQYF
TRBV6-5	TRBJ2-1	CASSYPSFGEGGEQFF
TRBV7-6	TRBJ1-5	CASSTGTGVSSNQPQHF
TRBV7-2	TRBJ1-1	CASSLIVGGHEAFF
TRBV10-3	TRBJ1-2	CAIRLPTFRGYTF
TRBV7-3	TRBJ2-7	CASSLAGTGPYEQYF
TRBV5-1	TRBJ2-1	CASSLVLAHEQFF
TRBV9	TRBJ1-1	CASSAVGQRNTEAFF
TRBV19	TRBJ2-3	CASNPRRRDTQYF
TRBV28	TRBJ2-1	CASTGDSYNEQFF
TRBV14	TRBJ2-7	CASSAGTGSFYEQYF
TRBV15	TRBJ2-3	CATSAGGFELGGDTQYF
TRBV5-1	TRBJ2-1	CASYDPGLGSYNEQFF
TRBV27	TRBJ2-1	CASSLEGSSSYNEQFF
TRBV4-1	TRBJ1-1	CASSALGANTEAFF
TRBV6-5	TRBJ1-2	CASSPLRTPYGYTF
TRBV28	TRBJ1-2	CASSSRTGNYGYTF
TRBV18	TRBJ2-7	CASSPLQDPYEQYF
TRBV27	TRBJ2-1	CASSLSRISSYNEQFF
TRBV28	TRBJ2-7	CASTAPLTGGSYEQYF
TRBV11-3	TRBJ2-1	CASSLGTHNEQFF